These 9 T cell receptor beta chains came from one sample sequenced in a study of blood T cell repertoires in COVID-19 (TCRdb year 2020). Library prep was done by the immunoSEQ multiplex PCR assay. The table comes from immuneACCESS by way of TCRdb, which keeps in-frame sequences with V and J called. Part of the clones is missing from these tables; in studies checked, under half for an unresolved V gene and the rest for unknown reasons. This sample is represented by some 180,000 clones; around 89% of them were singletons. The biggest ten clones account for 0.62% of the sample. Sequenced sample: peripheral blood. The source is a man over 45 with acute or convalescent COVID-19.

V is TRBV28 and J is TRBJ1-4; 10 bases align to TRBD1. From germline, CDR1 is MDHEN and CDR2 SYDVKM. This CDR3 region has 16 residues. Trimming cost V 6 bases and J 8 bases; bases outside gene matches: 12. The CDR3 sequence: CASSLQAGTGVEKLFF. CDR3 nucleotides: TGTGCCAGCAGCTTACAGGCGGGGACAGGGGTAGAAAAACTGTTTTTT.

The chain joins TRBV16 to TRBJ1-2; D is undetermined. Germline loops: CDR1 KGHSY, CDR2 FQNENV. V was shortened by 1 base and J by 2 bases, with 5 bases between the two germline ends. The CDR3 contains 13 residues. CDR3: CASSQYSNYGYTF. CDR3 coding DNA: TGTGCCAGCAGCCAATACAGCAACTATGGCTACACCTTC.

In its sample, this clone was seen a few times. The rearrangement joins TRBV19 to TRBJ1-5, with D perhaps matching TRBD1 (6 bases). Germline values: CDR1 LNHDA, CDR2 SQIVND (reference sequence). V lost 6 bases, J lost 4 bases, and 13 bases lay in between. There are 14 residues in the CDR3. The CDR3 loop reads CASRGTLENQPQHF. CDR3 bases: TGTGCCAGTAGGGGGACATTGGAGAATCAGCCCCAGCATTTT.

The genes are TRBV28 and TRBJ2-1; D is possibly TRBD1 (6 bases). V gave up 4 bases and J gave up 0 bases, with 13 bases separating them. Per germline, CDR1 MDHEN and CDR2 SYDVKM. The CDR3 runs to 16 residues. The CDR3 sequence is CASSSWTARSYNEQFF. In DNA form, the CDR3 reads TGTGCCAGCAGTTCGTGGACAGCCCGCTCCTACAATGAGCAGTTCTTC. The full variable domain, rest sourced from reference TRBV28 and TRBJ2-1, is DVKVTQSSRYLVKRTGEKVFLECVQDMDHENMFWYRQDPGLGLRLIYFSYDVKMKEKGDIPEGYSVSREKKERFSLILESASTNQTSMYLCASSSWTARSYNEQFFGPGTRLTVL.

CDR3 bases: TGTGCCAGCACCCTGGGGACAGGGGGCGCGAGCAATCAGCCCCAGCATTTT. Translated, it gives CASTLGTGGASNQPQHF. V and J are TRBV28 and TRBJ1-5, with 12 bases identical to TRBD1. Losses at the gene ends were 7 bases for V and 1 base for J; bases not matched to a gene: 8. The CDR3 is 17 residues long. The germline CDR1 and CDR2 sequences are MDHEN and SYDVKM.

The chain links TRBV19 to TRBJ1-4, with 8 positions matching TRBD1. The germline CDR1 and CDR2 sequences are LNHDA and SQIVND (reference sequence). Trimming took 9 bases from V and 5 from J; bases not matched to a gene: 14. This CDR3 region has 16 residues. The CDR3 spells CARPMAATGANEKLFF. CDR3 DNA sequence: TGTGCCAGACCCATGGCGGCGACAGGGGCGAATGAAAAACTGTTTTTT.

The chain has TRBV28 and TRBJ1-1, with 7 positions matching TRBD1. Germline loops: CDR1 MDHEN, CDR2 SYDVKM. The CDR3 is 15 residues long. With 5 bases clipped from V and 7 bases from J, the junction kept 13 bases outside the gene matches. CDR3 loop: CASSRSQGVTGEAFF. The CDR3 region has the DNA TGTGCCAGCAGTAGGAGTCAGGGGGTCACGGGTGAAGCTTTCTTT.

The V and J genes are TRBV28 and TRBJ2-7; the D gene is possibly TRBD2 (6 bases). Per germline, CDR1 MDHEN and CDR2 SYDVKM. V lost 6 bases, J lost 2 bases, and 17 bases lay in between. The CDR3 is made up of 15 amino acids. CDR3 amino acids: CASSKPSDPTYEQYF. The CDR3, as DNA: TGTGCCAGCAGCAAACCTAGCGACCCAACCTACGAGCAGTACTTC.

The chain carries TRBV27 and TRBJ2-3; perhaps TRBD2 as D (5 bases). V was trimmed by 2 bases and J by 3 bases, leaving 9 bases between them. CDR3 size: 14 residues. Germline V lookup: CDR1 MNHEY, CDR2 SMNVEV (reference sequence). The CDR3 DNA reads as TGTGCCAGCAGTTTAGCGGGCTCGACAGATACGCAGTATTTT. Protein: CASSLAGSTDTQYF.